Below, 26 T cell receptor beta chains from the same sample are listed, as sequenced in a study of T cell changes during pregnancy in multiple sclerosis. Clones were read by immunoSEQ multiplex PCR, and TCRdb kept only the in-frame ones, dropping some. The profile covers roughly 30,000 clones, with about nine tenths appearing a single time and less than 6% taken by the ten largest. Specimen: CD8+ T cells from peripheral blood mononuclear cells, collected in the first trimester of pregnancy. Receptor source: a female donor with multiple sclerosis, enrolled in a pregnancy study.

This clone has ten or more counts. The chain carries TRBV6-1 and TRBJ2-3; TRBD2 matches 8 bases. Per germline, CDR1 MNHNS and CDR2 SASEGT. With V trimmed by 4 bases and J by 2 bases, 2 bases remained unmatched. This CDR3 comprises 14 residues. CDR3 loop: CASSGLATTDTQYF. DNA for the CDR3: TGTGCCAGCAGTGGACTAGCGACCACAGATACGCAGTATTTT.

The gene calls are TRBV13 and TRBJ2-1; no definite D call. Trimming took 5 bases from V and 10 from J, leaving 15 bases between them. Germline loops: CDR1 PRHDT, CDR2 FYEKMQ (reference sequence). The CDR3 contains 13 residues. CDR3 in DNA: TGTGCCAGCAGCCTTACCCGGATGGGCGAGCAGTTCTTC. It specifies CASSLTRMGEQFF.

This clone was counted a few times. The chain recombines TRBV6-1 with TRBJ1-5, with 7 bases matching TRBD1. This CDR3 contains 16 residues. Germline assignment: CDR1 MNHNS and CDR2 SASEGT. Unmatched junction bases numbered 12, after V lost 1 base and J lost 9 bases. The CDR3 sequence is CASSEGGDRLAGPQHF. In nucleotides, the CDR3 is TGTGCCAGCAGTGAAGGCGGGGACAGACTCGCGGGGCCCCAGCATTTT.

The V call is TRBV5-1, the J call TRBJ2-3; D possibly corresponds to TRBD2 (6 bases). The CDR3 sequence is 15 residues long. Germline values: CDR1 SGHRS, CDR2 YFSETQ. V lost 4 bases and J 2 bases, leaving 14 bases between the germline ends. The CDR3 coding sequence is TGCGCCAGCAGCCTGGGGGACTCATACACAGATACGCAGTATTTT. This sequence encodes CASSLGDSYTDTQYF.

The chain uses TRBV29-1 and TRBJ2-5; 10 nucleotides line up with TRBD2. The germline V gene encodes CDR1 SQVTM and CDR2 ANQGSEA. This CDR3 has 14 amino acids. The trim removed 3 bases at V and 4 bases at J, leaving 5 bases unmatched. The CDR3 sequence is CSVDRSGRVETQYF. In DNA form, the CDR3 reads TGCAGCGTTGACCGGAGCGGGAGGGTAGAGACCCAGTACTTC.

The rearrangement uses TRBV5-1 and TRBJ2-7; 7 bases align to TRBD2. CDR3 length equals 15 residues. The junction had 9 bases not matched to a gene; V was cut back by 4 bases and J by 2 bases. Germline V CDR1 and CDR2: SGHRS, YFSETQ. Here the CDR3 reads CASSPEAGSPYEQYF. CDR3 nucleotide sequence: TGCGCCAGCAGCCCGGAAGCGGGATCCCCCTACGAGCAGTACTTC.

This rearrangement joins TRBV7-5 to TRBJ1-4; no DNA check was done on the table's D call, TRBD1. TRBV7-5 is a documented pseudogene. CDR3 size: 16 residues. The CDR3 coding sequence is TGTGTCAGAAGCTTAGAAGGTGGGGCCGAGGATGAAAAACTGTTTTTT. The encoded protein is CVRSLEGGAEDEKLFF.

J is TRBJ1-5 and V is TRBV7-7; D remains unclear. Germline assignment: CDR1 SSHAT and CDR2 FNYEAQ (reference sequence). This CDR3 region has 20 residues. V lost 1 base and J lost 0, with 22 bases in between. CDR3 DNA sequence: TGTGCCAGCAGCTTAGTTCTTCCTCGCTCAGGCGTTGTTAGCAATCAGCCCCAGCATTTT. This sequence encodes CASSLVLPRSGVVSNQPQHF.

In DNA, the CDR3 is TGCGCCAGCAGTCTCCTTGACTATGCCTACGAGCAGTACTTC. Amino acids: CASSLLDYAYEQYF. This chain links TRBV23-1 with TRBJ2-7; TRBD2 is a possible D gene (5 bases). TRBV23-1 qualifies as an ORF whose function is uncertain. Trimming stripped 4 bases from V and 2 bases from J, with 12 bases between. The CDR3 totals 14 residues.

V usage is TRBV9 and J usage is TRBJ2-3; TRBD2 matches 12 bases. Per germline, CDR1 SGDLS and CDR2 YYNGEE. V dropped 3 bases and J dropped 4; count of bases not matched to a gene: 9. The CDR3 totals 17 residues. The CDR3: CASSARLAGEFADTQYF. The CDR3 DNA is TGTGCCAGCAGCGCTCGACTAGCGGGAGAGTTCGCAGATACGCAGTATTTT.

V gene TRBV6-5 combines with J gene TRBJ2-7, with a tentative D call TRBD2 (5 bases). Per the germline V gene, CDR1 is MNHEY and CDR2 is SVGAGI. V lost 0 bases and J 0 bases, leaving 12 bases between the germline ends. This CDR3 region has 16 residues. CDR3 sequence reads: CASSYSAGQVSYEQYF. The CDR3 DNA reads TGTGCCAGCAGTTACTCGGCGGGTCAAGTCTCCTACGAGCAGTACTTC.

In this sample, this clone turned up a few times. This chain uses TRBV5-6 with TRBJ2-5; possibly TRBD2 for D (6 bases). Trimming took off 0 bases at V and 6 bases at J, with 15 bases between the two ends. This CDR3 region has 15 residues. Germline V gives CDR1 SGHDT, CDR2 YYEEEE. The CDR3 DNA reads TGTGCCAGCAGCTTGGTCCATCGGGGGTTACAGACCCAGTACTTC. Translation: CASSLVHRGLQTQYF.

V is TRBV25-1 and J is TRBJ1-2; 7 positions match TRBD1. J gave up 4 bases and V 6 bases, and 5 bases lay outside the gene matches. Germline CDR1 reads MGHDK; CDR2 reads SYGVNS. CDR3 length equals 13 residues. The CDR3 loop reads CASRDRSSYGYTF. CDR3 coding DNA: TGTGCCAGCAGGGACAGGAGCAGCTATGGCTACACCTTC.

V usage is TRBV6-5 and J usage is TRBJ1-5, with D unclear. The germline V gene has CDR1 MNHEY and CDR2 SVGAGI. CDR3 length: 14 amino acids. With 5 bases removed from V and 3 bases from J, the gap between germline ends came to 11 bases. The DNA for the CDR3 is TGTGCCAGCAGTCTAACCCTAGACAATCAGCCCCAGCATTTT. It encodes CASSLTLDNQPQHF.

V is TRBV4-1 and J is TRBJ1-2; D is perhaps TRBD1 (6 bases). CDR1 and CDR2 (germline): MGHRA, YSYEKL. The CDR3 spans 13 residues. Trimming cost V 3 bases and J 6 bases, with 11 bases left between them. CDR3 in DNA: TGCGCCAGCAGCCATCCAGGGGACAATGGCTACACCTTC. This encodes CASSHPGDNGYTF.

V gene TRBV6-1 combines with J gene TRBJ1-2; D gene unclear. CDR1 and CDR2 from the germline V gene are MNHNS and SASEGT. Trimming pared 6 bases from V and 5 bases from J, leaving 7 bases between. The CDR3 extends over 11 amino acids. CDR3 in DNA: TGTGCCAGCAGGCAGGTTTATGGCTACACCTTC. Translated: CASRQVYGYTF.

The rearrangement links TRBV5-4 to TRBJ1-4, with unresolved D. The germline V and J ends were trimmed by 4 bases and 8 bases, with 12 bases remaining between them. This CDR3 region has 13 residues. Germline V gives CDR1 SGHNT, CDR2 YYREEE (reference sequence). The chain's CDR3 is CASSPSGMEKLFF. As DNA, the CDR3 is TGTGCCAGCAGCCCATCCGGGATGGAAAAACTGTTTTTT. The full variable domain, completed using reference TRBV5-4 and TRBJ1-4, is ETGVTQSPTHLIKTRGQQVTLRCSSQSGHNTVSWYQQALGQGPQFIFQYYREEENGRGNFPPRFSGLQFPNYSSELNVNALELDDSALYLCASSPSGMEKLFFGSGTQLSVL.

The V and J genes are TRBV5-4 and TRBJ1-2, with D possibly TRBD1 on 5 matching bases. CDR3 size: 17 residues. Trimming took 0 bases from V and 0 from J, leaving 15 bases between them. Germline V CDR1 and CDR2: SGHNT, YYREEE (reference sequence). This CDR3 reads CASSLVDRLTANYGYTF. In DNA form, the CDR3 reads TGTGCCAGCAGCTTGGTAGACAGACTTACCGCTAACTATGGCTACACCTTC.

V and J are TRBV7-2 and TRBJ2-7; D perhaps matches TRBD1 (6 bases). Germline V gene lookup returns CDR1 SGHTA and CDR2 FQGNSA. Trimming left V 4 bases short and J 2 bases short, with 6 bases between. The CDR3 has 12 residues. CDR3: CASSSGAYEQYF. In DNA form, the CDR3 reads TGTGCCAGCAGCTCAGGGGCCTACGAGCAGTACTTC.

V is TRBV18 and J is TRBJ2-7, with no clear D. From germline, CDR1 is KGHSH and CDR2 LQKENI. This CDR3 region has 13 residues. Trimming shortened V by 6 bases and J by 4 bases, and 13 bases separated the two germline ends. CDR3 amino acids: CASSPGRGYEQYF. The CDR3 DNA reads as TGTGCCAGCTCGCCTGGCCGAGGATACGAGCAGTACTTC.

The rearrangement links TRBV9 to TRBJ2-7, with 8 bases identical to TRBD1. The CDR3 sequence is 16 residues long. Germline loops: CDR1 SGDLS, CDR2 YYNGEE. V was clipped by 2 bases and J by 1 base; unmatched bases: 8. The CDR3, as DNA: TGTGCCAGCAGCGTCGATGGACAGGGCACTTCCTACGAGCAGTACTTC. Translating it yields CASSVDGQGTSYEQYF.

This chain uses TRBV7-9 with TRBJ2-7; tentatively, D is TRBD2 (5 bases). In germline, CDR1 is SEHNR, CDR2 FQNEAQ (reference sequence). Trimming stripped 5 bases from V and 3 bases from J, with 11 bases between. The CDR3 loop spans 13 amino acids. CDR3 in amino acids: CASSLGLYYEQYF. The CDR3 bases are TGTGCCAGCAGCCTCGGACTCTACTACGAGCAGTACTTC.

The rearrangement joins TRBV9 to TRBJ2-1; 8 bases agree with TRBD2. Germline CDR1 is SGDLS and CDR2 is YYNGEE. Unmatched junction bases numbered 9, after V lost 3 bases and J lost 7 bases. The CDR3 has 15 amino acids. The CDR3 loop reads CASSETAGDQNEQFF. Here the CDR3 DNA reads TGTGCCAGCAGCGAGACAGCGGGAGACCAGAATGAGCAGTTCTTC.

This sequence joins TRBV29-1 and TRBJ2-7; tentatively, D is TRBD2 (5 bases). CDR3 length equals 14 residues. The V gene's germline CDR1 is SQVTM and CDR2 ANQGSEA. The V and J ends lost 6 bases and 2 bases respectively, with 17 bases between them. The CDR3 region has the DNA TGCAGCGTCGGATCGACGGGGAGTGCCTACGAGCAGTACTTC. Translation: CSVGSTGSAYEQYF.

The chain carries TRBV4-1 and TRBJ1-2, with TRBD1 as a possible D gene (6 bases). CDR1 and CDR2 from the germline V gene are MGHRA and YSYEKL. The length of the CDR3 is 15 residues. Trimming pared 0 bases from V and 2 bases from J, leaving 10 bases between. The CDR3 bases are TGCGCCAGCAGCCAAGAGAAAACAGGGAACTATGGCTACACCTTC. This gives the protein CASSQEKTGNYGYTF.

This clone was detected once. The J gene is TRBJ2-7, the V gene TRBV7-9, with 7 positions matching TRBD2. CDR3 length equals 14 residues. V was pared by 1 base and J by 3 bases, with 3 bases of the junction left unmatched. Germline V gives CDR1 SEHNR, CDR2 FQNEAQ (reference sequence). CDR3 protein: CASSLGGLVYEQYF. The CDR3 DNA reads TGTGCCAGCAGCTTAGGTGGACTAGTCTACGAGCAGTACTTC.